Below, 5 T cell receptor beta chains from the same sample are listed, as sequenced in a study of T cells in Graves' hyperthyroidism and ophthalmopathy (dated by TCRdb to the late 2010s). The receptor library was made with multiplex PCR. Sequencing was carried out with an Illumina HiSeq 2000. TCR beta CDR3 regions were amplified from RNA transcripts. A first-round RT-PCR of the TCR CDR3 used the HTBI primer set with the Qiagen OneStep RT-PCR kit. The public reads were reprocessed in TCRdb via fastp at Q25 and MiXCR, keeping in-frame beta chains. A single entry per CDR3 protein holds the most common genes and DNA from its merged rows. In all, the sample holds approximately 560,000 distinct CDR3 sequences, and more than 15% of those were seen once. The biggest ten clones account for under 8% of the sample. The sample comprised blood. The receptor source for this set is a woman in her thirties with Graves' hyperthyroidism.

In its sample, this clonotype was seen many times. The gene calls are TRBV7-9 and TRBJ2-1; tentative D call: TRBD2 (6 bases). Between the trimmed V and J ends, which lost 1 base and 8 bases, there was a span of 12 bases. CDR1 and CDR2 from the germline V gene are SEHNR and FQNEAQ (reference sequence). CDR3 length: 14 amino acids. CDR3 in amino acids: CASSLVTSRYEQFF. CDR3 DNA: TGTGCCAGCAGCTTAGTCACTAGCCGCTATGAGCAGTTCTTC.

In its sample, this clonotype was seen many times. The chain joins TRBV2 to TRBJ1-1; D not certain. The CDR3 runs 14 residues. V was clipped by 6 bases and J by 0 bases, with 11 bases between them. Per germline, CDR1 SNHLY and CDR2 FYNNEI. The DNA of the CDR3 is TGTGCCAGCAGAGGTACAGATATGAACACTGAAGCTTTCTTT. Translated, it gives CASRGTDMNTEAFF.

In this sample, this clonotype turned up once. This chain uses TRBV20-1 with TRBJ2-1, with 13 positions matching TRBD2. The J segment lost 8 bases and the V segment lost 5 bases, leaving 12 bases of the junction unmatched. Germline values: CDR1 DFQATT, CDR2 SNEGSKA (reference sequence). This CDR3 is built from 16 residues. The CDR3 loop reads CSARTSGSGFKDEQFF. The CDR3 bases are TGCAGTGCTCGGACTAGCGGGAGTGGGTTTAAAGATGAGCAGTTCTTC.

The sample holds many counts of this clonotype. The rearrangement joins TRBV7-2 to TRBJ2-3, with 11 bases matching TRBD2. The germline V gene encodes CDR1 SGHTA and CDR2 FQGNSA. J gave up 5 bases and V 1 base, and 8 bases lay outside the gene matches. The CDR3 runs to 17 residues. Here the CDR3 DNA reads TGTGCCAGCAGCTTAGGAGCTAGCGGGAGGAGAATAGATACGCAGTATTTT. It encodes CASSLGASGRRIDTQYF.

This clonotype was detected many times. This chain uses TRBV20-1 with TRBJ1-2; D perhaps matches TRBD1 (5 bases). V was trimmed by 7 bases and J by 2 bases, leaving 8 bases between them. The germline V gene encodes CDR1 DFQATT and CDR2 SNEGSKA (reference sequence). The CDR3 has 11 residues. The CDR3 sequence is CSVNRNYGYTF. The CDR3 coding sequence is TGCAGTGTAAACAGGAACTATGGCTACACCTTC.